Shown below are 4 T cell receptor beta chains from a single sample sequenced in a study of technical replicates of blood from several donors. Here immunoSEQ multiplex PCR was the method, and the copy in TCRdb shows in-frame clones only, minus some. The sample carries almost 85,000 clones, about 97% recorded once. The source material was T cells isolated from PBMCs. The receptors originated from a human donor in good health.

J is TRBJ2-5 and V is TRBV7-3, with D tentatively TRBD1 (5 bases). This CDR3 is built from 15 residues. Trimming removed 5 bases from V and 9 bases from J, with 22 bases in between. Germline-derived CDR1 and CDR2 are SGHTA and FQGTGA. The CDR3 DNA reads as TGTGCCAGCAGCCAAAGGAATGCAGGGCTAAAGGCCCAGTACTTC. Protein: CASSQRNAGLKAQYF.

The rearrangement joins TRBV5-6 to TRBJ2-7, with 7 bases matching TRBD1. The germline gives CDR1 SGHDT, CDR2 YYEEEE. Germline trimming cut 3 bases from V and 5 bases from J; bases unmatched to any gene: 8. CDR3 length equals 14 residues. The chain's CDR3 is CASSSKTGSDEQYF. The CDR3 DNA reads as TGTGCCAGCAGCTCAAAGACAGGGTCCGACGAGCAGTACTTC. The full variable domain, with the rest looked up from reference TRBV5-6 and TRBJ2-7, is DAGVTQSPTHLIKTRGQQVTLRCSPKSGHDTVSWYQQALGQGPQFIFQYYEEEERQRGNFPDRFSGHQFPNYSSELNVNALLLGDSALYLCASSSKTGSDEQYFGPGTRLTVT.

CDR3: CASSLGGQYEQYF. The CDR3 nucleotides read TGCGCCAGCAGCTTGGGGGGCCAGTACGAGCAGTACTTC. The chain has TRBV5-1 and TRBJ2-7; a weak D match, TRBD1 (5 bases). The CDR3 contains 13 residues. With 0 bases removed from V and 4 bases from J, the gap between germline ends came to 8 bases. The germline V gene has CDR1 SGHRS and CDR2 YFSETQ.

V gene TRBV7-8 combines with J gene TRBJ2-4; 7 nucleotides match TRBD2. The ends lost 5 bases at V and 4 bases at J; junction bases unmatched: 14. CDR3 size: 17 residues. Germline assignment: CDR1 SGHVS and CDR2 FQNEAQ. CDR3 nucleotides: TGTGCCAGCAGCATGAATCGAACCGGGACTACAAAAAACATTCAGTACTTC. Translation: CASSMNRTGTTKNIQYF.